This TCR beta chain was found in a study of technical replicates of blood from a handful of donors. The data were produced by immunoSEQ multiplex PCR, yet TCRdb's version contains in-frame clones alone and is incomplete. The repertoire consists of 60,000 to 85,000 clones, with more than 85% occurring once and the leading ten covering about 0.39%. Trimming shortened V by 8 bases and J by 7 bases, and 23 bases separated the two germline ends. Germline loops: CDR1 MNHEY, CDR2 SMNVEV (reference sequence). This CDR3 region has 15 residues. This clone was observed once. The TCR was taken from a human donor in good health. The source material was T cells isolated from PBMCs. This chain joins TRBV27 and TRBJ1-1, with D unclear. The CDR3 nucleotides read TGTGCCAGCGGAGACCGGGGTTTTAAGGCCTTTGAAGCTTTCTTT. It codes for CASGDRGFKAFEAFF.